The clone carrying this T cell receptor (beta chain) was seen repeatedly, ten times or more. This CDR3 has 13 residues. V was trimmed by 2 bases and J by 6 bases, leaving 5 bases between them. From germline, CDR1 is MNHNY and CDR2 SVGAGI (reference sequence). As for time point: patch test 3, about 24 weeks after DPC sensitization. Treatment given: therapeutic diphenylcyclopropenone sensitization with weekly scalp DPC. Extraction of total RNA was performed on unfractionated whole blood. The record originates from a study of human T cells and chemical hapten exposure. Looking at the study overall: DPC at 2% was the sensitizing agent, placed on around 2 cm by around 2 cm of upper inner arm skin. Across the whole study, which lasted 20 to 30 weeks, patients were given diphenylcyclopropenone on the scalp once a week.

TCRdb recomputed calls from the RACE reads with MiXCR, one row per CDR3 protein. The data show 50,000 or so distinct CDR3 sequences, with approximately 9.9% seen just once and around 16% held by the top ten. The V call is TRBV6-6, the J call TRBJ1-6; D remains unclear. This TCR derives from a woman between 40 and 50 years old with alopecia areata. Some clones in this sample may be carry-over from other donors' samples. Sequenced here: whole blood, sampled in connection with sensitization to the hapten diphenylcyclopropenone (DPC). In DNA form, the CDR3 reads TGTGCCAGCAGTTACCGACCTAATTCACCCCTCCACTTT. Translated, it gives CASSYRPNSPLHF.